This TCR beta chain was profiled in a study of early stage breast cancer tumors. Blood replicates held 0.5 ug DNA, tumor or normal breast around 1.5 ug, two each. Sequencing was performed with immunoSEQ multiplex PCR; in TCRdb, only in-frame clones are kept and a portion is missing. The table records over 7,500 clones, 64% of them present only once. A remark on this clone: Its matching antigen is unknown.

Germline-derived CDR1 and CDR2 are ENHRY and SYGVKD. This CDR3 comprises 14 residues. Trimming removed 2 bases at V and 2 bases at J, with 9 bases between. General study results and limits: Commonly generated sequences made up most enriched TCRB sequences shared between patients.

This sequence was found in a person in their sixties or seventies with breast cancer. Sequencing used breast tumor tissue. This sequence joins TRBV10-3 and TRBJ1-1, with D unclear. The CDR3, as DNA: TGTGCCATCAGTGAGGTTAATCTCAACACTGAAGCTTTCTTT. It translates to CAISEVNLNTEAFF.